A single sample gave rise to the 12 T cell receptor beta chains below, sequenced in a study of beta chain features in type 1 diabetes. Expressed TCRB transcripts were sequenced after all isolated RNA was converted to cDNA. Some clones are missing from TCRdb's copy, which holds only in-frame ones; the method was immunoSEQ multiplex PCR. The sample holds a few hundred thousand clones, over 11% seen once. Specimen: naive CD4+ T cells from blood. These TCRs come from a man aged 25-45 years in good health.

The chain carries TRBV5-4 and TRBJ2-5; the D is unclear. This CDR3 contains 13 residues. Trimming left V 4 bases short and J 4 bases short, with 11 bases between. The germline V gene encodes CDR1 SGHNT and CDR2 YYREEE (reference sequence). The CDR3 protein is CASSRPPTETQYF. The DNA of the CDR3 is TGTGCCAGCAGCAGGCCCCCCACAGAGACCCAGTACTTC.

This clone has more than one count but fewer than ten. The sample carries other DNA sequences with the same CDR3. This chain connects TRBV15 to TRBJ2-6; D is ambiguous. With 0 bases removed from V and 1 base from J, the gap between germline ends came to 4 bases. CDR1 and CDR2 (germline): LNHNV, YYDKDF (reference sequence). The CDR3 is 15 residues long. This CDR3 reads CATSRDRSGANVLTF. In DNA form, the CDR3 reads TGTGCCACCAGCAGAGATAGGTCTGGGGCCAACGTCCTGACTTTC.

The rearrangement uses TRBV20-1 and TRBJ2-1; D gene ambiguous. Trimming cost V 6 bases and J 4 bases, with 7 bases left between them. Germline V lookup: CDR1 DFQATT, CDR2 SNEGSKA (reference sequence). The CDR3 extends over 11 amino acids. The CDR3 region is CSALQYNEQFF. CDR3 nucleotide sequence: TGCAGTGCCCTTCAGTACAATGAGCAGTTCTTC.

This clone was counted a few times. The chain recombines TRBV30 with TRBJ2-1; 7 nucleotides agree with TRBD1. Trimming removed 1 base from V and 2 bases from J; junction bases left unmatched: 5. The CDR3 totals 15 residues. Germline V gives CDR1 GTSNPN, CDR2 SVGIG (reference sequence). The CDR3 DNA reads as TGTGCCTGGAGTGGGACAGGAAGGCCCTACAATGAGCAGTTCTTC. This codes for CAWSGTGRPYNEQFF.

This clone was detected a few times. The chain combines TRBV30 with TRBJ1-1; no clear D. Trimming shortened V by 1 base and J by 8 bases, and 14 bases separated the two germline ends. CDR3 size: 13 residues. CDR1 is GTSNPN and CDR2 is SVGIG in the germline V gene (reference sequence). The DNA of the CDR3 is TGTGCCTGGAGTGGTGGTGGAGGGAACGAAGCTTTCTTT. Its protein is CAWSGGGGNEAFF.

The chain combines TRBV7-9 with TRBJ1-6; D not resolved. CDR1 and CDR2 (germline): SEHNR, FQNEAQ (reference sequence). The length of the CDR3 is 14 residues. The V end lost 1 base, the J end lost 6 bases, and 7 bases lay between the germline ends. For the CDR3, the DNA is TGTGCCAGCAGCTTAGTATCGGTTAATTCACCCCTCCACTTT. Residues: CASSLVSVNSPLHF.

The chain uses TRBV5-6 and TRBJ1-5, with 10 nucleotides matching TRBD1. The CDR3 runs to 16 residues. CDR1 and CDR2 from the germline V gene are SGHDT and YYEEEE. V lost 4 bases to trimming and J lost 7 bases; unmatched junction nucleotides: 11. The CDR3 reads CASSKLDRGLEQPQHF. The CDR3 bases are TGTGCCAGCAGCAAATTAGACAGGGGGCTGGAGCAGCCCCAGCATTTT.

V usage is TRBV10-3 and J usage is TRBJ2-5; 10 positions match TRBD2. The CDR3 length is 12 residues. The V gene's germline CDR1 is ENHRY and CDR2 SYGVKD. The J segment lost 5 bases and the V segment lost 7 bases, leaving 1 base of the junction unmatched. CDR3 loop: CAIMTSGETQYF. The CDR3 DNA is TGTGCCATCATGACTAGCGGGGAGACCCAGTACTTC.

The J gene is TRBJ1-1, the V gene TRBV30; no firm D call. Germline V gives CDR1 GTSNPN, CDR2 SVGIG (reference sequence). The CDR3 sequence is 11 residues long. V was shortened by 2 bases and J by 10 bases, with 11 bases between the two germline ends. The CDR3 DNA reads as TGTGCCTGGAGTAATGGGAAGGTAGCTTTCTTT. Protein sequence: CAWSNGKVAFF.

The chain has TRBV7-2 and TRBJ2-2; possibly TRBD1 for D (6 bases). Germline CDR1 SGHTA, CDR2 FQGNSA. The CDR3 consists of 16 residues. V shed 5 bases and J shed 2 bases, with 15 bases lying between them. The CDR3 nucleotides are TGTGCCAGCAGCCCACGGACAGATCCTAACACCGGGGAGCTGTTTTTT. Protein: CASSPRTDPNTGELFF.

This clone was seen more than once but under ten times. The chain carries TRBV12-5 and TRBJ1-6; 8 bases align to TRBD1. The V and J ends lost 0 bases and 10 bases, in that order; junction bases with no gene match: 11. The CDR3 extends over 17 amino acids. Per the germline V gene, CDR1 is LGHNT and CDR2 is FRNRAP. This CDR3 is CASGLVNPLTGESPLHF. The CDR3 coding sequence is TGTGCTAGTGGTTTGGTAAACCCCCTGACAGGGGAATCACCCCTCCACTTT.

Here the CDR3 reads CATSRIGQGDNEQFF. DNA for the CDR3: TGTGCCACCAGCAGGATCGGACAGGGGGACAATGAGCAGTTCTTC. The chain has TRBV15 and TRBJ2-1; 10 bases line up with TRBD1. Losses at the gene ends were 3 bases for V and 5 bases for J; bases not matched to a gene: 4. This CDR3 is 15 amino acids long. Germline CDR1 and CDR2: LNHNV and YYDKDF (reference sequence).